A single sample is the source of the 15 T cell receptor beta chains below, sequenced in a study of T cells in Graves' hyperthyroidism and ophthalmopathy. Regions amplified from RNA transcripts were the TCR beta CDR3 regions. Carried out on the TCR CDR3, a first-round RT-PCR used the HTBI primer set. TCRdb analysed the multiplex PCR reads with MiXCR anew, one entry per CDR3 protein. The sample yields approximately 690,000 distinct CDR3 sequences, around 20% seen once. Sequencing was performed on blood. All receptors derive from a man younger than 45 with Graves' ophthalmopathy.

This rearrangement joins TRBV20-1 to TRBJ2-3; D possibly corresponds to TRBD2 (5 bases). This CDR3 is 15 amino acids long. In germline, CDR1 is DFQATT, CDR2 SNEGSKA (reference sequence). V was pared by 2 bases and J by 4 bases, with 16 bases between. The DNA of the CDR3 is TGCAGTGCTAGACCGGCCAGTGGAGGCGCAGATACGCAGTATTTT. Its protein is CSARPASGGADTQYF.

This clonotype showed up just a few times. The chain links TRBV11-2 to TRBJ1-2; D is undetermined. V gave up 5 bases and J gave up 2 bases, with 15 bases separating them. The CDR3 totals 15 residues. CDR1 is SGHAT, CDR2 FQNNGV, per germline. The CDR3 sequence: CASSNQLAANYGYTF. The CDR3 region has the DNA TGTGCCAGCAGCAATCAATTGGCAGCGAACTATGGCTACACCTTC. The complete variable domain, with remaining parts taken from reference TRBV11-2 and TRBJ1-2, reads EAGVAQSPRYKIIEKRQSVAFWCNPISGHATLYWYQQILGQGPKLLIQFQNNGVVDDSQLPKDRFSAERLKGVDSTLKIQPAKLEDSAVYLCASSNQLAANYGYTFGSGTRLTVV.

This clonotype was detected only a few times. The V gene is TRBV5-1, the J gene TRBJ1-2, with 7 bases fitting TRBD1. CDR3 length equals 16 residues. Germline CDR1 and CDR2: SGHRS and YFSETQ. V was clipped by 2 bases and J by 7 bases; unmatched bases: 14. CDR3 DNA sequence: TGCGCCAGCAGCTTCCCACAGGGGATTGATGGAGGTGGCTACACCTTC. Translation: CASSFPQGIDGGGYTF.

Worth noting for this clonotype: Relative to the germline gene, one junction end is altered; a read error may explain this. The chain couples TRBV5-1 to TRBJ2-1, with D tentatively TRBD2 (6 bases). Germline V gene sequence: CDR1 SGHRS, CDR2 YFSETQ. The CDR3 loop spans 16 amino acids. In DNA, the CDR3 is TGTGCCAGCAGCGTACGGGGGAGTCTCCCCTACAATGAGCAGTTCTTC. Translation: CASSVRGSLPYNEQFF. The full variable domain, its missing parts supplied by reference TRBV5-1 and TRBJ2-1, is KAGVTQTPRYLIKTRGQQVTLSCSPISGHRSVSWYQQTPGQGLQFLFEYFSETQRNKGNFPGRFSGRQFSNSRSEMNVSTLELGDSALYLCASSVRGSLPYNEQFFGPGTRLTVL.

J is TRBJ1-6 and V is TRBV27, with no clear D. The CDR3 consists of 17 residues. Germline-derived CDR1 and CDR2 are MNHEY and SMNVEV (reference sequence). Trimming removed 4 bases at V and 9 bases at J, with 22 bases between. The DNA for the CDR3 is TGTGCCAGCAGTTCCACCTCCACTGGGATTTTTGGTTCACCCCTCCACTTT. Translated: CASSSTSTGIFGSPLHF.

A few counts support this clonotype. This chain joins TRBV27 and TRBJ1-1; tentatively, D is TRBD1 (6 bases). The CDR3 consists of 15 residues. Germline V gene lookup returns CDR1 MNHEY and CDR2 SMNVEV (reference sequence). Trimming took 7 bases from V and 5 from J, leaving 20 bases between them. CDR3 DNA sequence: TGTGCCAGCACCAACTCCGATGGGGGGCTTACTGAAGCTTTCTTT. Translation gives CASTNSDGGLTEAFF.

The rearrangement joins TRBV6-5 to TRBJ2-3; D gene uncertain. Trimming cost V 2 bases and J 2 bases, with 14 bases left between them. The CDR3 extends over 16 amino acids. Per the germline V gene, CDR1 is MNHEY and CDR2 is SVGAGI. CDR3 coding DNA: TGTGCCAGCAGTTACAGGAACGATCCCCCCACAGATACGCAGTATTTT. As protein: CASSYRNDPPTDTQYF.

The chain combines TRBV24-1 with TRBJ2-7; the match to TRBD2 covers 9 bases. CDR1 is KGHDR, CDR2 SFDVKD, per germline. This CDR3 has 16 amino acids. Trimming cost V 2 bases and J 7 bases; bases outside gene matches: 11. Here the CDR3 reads CATSDSQGLANTEQYF. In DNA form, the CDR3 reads TGTGCCACCAGTGATTCGCAGGGACTAGCAAATACGGAGCAGTACTTC.

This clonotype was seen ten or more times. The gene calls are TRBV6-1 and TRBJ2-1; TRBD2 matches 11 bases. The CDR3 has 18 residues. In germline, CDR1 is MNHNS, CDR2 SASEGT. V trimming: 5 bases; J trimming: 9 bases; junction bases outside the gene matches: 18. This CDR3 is CASSLLGGSGRAVGEQFF. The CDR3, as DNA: TGTGCCAGCAGTTTATTGGGGGGTAGCGGGAGGGCCGTCGGTGAGCAGTTCTTC.

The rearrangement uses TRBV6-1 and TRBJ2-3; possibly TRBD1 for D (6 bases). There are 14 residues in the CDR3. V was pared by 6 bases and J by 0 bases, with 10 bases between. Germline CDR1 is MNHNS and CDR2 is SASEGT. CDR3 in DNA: TGTGCCAGCAGGCGAGGACAGAGCACAGATACGCAGTATTTT. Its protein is CASRRGQSTDTQYF.

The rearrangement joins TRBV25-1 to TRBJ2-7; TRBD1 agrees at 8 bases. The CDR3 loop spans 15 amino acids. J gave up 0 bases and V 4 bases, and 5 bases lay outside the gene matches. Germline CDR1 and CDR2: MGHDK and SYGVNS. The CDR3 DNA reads TGTGCCAGCAGTGCCTGGACAGGGAGCTCCTACGAGCAGTACTTC. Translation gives CASSAWTGSSYEQYF.

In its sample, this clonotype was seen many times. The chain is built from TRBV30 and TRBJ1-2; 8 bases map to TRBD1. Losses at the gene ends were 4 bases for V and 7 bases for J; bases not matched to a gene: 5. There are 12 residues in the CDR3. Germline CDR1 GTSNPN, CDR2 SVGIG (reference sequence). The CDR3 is CAWNQQGGGYTF. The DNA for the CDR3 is TGTGCCTGGAATCAACAGGGGGGTGGCTACACCTTC.

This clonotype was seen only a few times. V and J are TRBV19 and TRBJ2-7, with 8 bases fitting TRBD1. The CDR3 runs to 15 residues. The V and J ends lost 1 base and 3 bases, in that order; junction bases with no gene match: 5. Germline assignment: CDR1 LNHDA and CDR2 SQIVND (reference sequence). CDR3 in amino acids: CASSIGQGAIYEQYF. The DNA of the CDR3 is TGTGCCAGTAGTATAGGGCAGGGGGCGATCTACGAGCAGTACTTC.

Written as DNA, the CDR3 is TGTGCCAGCAGTCCCACGACAGGGGAGCAGTTCTTC. This gives the protein CASSPTTGEQFF. The rearrangement joins TRBV28 to TRBJ2-1; TRBD1 agrees at 7 bases. CDR1 MDHEN and CDR2 SYDVKM come from the germline V gene. The junction had 5 bases not matched to a gene; V was cut back by 5 bases and J by 10 bases. The CDR3 totals 12 residues.

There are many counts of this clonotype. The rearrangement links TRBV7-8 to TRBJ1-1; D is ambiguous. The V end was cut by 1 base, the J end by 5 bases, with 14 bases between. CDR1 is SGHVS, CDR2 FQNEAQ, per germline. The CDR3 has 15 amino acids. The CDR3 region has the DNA TGTGCCAGCAGCTTAGTGTACAGTCTCGGGACTGAAGCTTTCTTT. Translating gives CASSLVYSLGTEAFF.